Listed below are T cell receptor beta chains from one sample, sequenced in a study of shared clonotypes between healthy human individuals. Clones were read by immunoSEQ multiplex PCR, and TCRdb kept only the in-frame ones, dropping some. The sample has some 2,000,000 clones; about 95% are singletons. Sequencing was done on a sample of naive CD4+ T cells sorted from blood. The receptors derive from a man younger than 35 in good health. Both conserved end residues are part of each CDR3. A D gene is named only where the DNA matches it firmly. Part of the rows lack a size; the others show once, few, many or a class for expanded clones.

V: TRBV6-5
J: TRBJ2-4
size: NA
D: NA
CDR3: CASGAVAKNIQYF

V: TRBV10-3
J: TRBJ1-2
size: NA
D: NA
CDR3: CAISEWENANYGYTF

V: TRBV4-1
J: TRBJ1-5
size: NA
D: NA
CDR3: CASSQIAGARDQPQHF

V: TRBV25-1
J: TRBJ1-4
size: NA
D: NA
CDR3: CASSRTPLNEKLFF

V: TRBV9
J: TRBJ2-5
size: NA
D: TRBD1
CDR3: CASSSGQGGRETQYF

V: TRBV30
J: TRBJ2-7
size: NA
D: TRBD1
CDR3: CAWRGTGGPYEQYF

V: TRBV14
J: TRBJ2-1
size: once
D: NA
CDR3: CASSQPGLLGEQFF

V: TRBV6-1
J: TRBJ1-2
size: NA
D: NA
CDR3: CASSERASYGYTF

V: TRBV5-1
J: TRBJ2-1
size: NA
D: TRBD2
CDR3: CASSLSGTRNNEQFF

V: TRBV7-2
J: TRBJ2-7
size: NA
D: NA
CDR3: CASSLGVAGTYEQYF

V: TRBV10-3
J: TRBJ2-3
size: NA
D: TRBD1
CDR3: CAIRSGGVDTQYF

V: TRBV13
J: TRBJ1-2
size: NA
D: NA
CDR3: CASSPSDGANYGYTF

V: TRBV30
J: TRBJ2-7
size: NA
D: NA
CDR3: CACVKESTKQQYF

V: TRBV6-5
J: TRBJ2-1
size: NA
D: NA
CDR3: CASRGQGLQFF

V: TRBV19
J: TRBJ1-2
size: NA
D: TRBD1
CDR3: CASSTQGAGYGYTF

V: TRBV18
J: TRBJ1-3
size: NA
D: TRBD1
CDR3: CASSPSRDRGNTIYF

V: TRBV7-2
J: TRBJ2-2
size: NA
D: TRBD1
CDR3: CASTPATGTGVTGELFF

V: TRBV20-1
J: TRBJ1-1
size: NA
D: NA
CDR3: CSPSGRGEAFF

V: TRBV7-9
J: TRBJ2-3
size: NA
D: NA
CDR3: CASSFYSTDTQYF

V: TRBV4-1
J: TRBJ1-2
size: once
D: TRBD1
CDR3: CASSQDATGGYYGYTF

V: TRBV5-1
J: TRBJ2-2
size: NA
D: NA
CDR3: CASSLATTGELFF

V: TRBV19
J: TRBJ1-2
size: NA
D: NA
CDR3: CASSPRVGYTF

V: TRBV5-1
J: TRBJ2-5
size: NA
D: TRBD1
CDR3: CASSRQGASETQYF

V: TRBV5-1
J: TRBJ2-7
size: NA
D: TRBD1
CDR3: CASSLTGQASYEQYF

V: TRBV2
J: TRBJ2-2
size: NA
D: NA
CDR3: CASNTEKNTGELFF

V: TRBV2
J: TRBJ1-4
size: NA
D: NA
CDR3: CASTLSRQYNEKLFF

V: TRBV2
J: TRBJ1-5
size: once
D: TRBD1
CDR3: CASTPDRGSNQPQHF

V: TRBV5-6
J: TRBJ2-5
size: NA
D: TRBD1
CDR3: CASSYPDRGVGETQYF

V: TRBV2
J: TRBJ1-3
size: NA
D: NA
CDR3: CASWDTGNYSSGNTIYF

V: TRBV2
J: TRBJ1-1
size: once
D: NA
CDR3: CASSSSEGRTEAFF

V: TRBV5-1
J: TRBJ2-5
size: NA
D: NA
CDR3: CASSLTDPVQETQYF

V: TRBV27
J: TRBJ2-3
size: NA
D: NA
CDR3: CASSPIADYSTDTQYF